Given below is one T cell receptor beta chain in context. The target antigen is unknown. Looked up from germline, CDR1 is LNHDA and CDR2 is SQIVND (reference sequence). The ends lost 6 bases at V and 2 bases at J; junction bases unmatched: 2. The CDR3 runs to 14 residues. Using its own MiXCR run on the RT-PCR reads, TCRdb lists one record per CDR3 protein. The sample includes approximately 530,000 distinct CDR3 sequences, 10% to 15% of them seen just once. This entry is derived from a study of response to subunit inactivated influenza vaccine. General observations from the study: Few additional T cells are recruited per seasonal influenza vaccination, authors suggested.

The clonotype originates from a man aged 50 or older who received an inactivated influenza vaccine. The chain employs TRBV19 and TRBJ2-2, with 8 nucleotides matching TRBD2. Source: PBMCs from blood, taken roughly 45 days after vaccination. The CDR3 DNA sequence: TGTGCCAGTAGCGGGACTAGAAACACCGGGGAGCTGTTTTTT. Translation: CASSGTRNTGELFF. Full variable domain (remainder filled in from reference TRBV19 and TRBJ2-2): DGGITQSPKYLFRKEGQNVTLSCEQNLNHDAMYWYRQDPGQGLRLIYYSQIVNDFQKGDIAEGYSVSREKKESFPLTVTSAQKNPTAFYLCASSGTRNTGELFFGEGSRLTVL.